This record looks at one T cell receptor beta chain sequence and its context. Per the authors' pipeline: Reference gene primers were amplified, and this amplification served to estimate nucleated cell counts. The protocol was immunoSEQ multiplex PCR, while the TCRdb copy is restricted to in-frame clones and leaves out a portion. That table is the source of V, J and clone size, and D and trimming were worked out from the DNA. Of roughly 350,000 clones listed, 88% are singletons. V was shortened by 4 bases and J by 2 bases, with 17 bases between the two germline ends. The CDR3 is 16 amino acids. Germline assignment: CDR1 MDHEN and CDR2 SYDVKM. The data derive from a study of blood T cell repertoires in COVID-19. Study at large: The samples span acute and convalescent COVID-19 from the United States, Italy and Spain. PBMCs, B-cell-depleted T cells, or T cells provided the cDNA or gDNA that made up the material.

The TCR was taken from a woman between 45 and 65 years old with active or convalescent COVID-19. The chain uses TRBV28 and TRBJ1-1, with D possibly TRBD1 on 6 matching bases. Sequencing was carried out using peripheral blood. The CDR3 region is CASSSGQNYYNTEAFF. CDR3 coding DNA: TGTGCCAGCAGTTCCGGACAGAACTATTATAACACTGAAGCTTTCTTT.